One TCR beta chain is described in this entry. This clone occurred a few times. The clone's antigen remains unknown. Base qualities were left out, and no much larger clone turns up one base away. The time point label, read with the paper, signifies: week 23, last vaccination. Each vaccine dose, consisting of 300 ug of a 20-mer mutant IDH1 peptide in Montanide, was administered subcutaneously with topical imiquimod. Donors had newly diagnosed WHO grade 3 or 4 IDH1-mutant astrocytomas with loss of nuclear ATRX. The samples were drawn from NOA16, a multicentre, single-arm, open-label phase I trial in Germany that tested a mutant IDH1 peptide vaccine in humans for the first time. Genomic DNA for TCRB sequencing was extracted from EDTA blood using the DNeasy Blood and Tissue Kit. Library method: the immunoSEQ multiplex PCR assay. The hsTCRB Kit was used according to the manufacturer's protocol to amplify rearranged TCR beta chain sequences. TCRB libraries were sequenced on an Illumina MiSeq. On the study's bioinformatics: The proprietary platform of the kit vendor was used for demultiplexing, trimming and gene mapping. Imported from immuneACCESS, the table was reduced by TCRdb to in-frame sequences with V and J called. These copies leave out some clones; in studies compared against another copy, an unresolved V gene accounts for under half, and the cause of the remainder is not known. That table is the source of V, J and clone size, and D and trimming were worked out from the DNA. The sample data list around 85,000 clones, and 65% to 90% of these were observed just once. Approximately 2% of the sample comes from the top ten.

The germline ends are 9 bases apart after V is trimmed by 0 bases and J by 7 bases. CDR3 length: 13 amino acids, cysteine to phenylalanine. Only CDR3 DNA remains: 39 bases, in frame from the first base. The germline V gene specifies SGHAT as CDR1 and FQNNGV as CDR2. The data belong to a study of a mutant IDH1 vaccine in newly diagnosed glioma listed by TCRdb under 2021. Describing the broader study: Patients were given eight vaccinations, in weeks 1, 3, 5, 7, 11, 15, 19 and 23, which matched visits V03 through V10. Vaccination was initiated 4-6 weeks after radiotherapy alone, or concurrently with temozolomide cycles in the chemotherapy-containing groups. Of the approximately 35 treated patients, around 60% were male and approximately 38% were female, and the mean age was about 40 years. Prior to enrollment, patients had been given standard therapy consisting of radiotherapy alone, temozolomide alone, or radiochemotherapy with temozolomide, with the combination given to most patients. Six visits were used for peripheral blood collection: V03 (baseline), V05, V07, V10, V12 and V13. Longitudinal TCRB deep sequencing was performed for about two dozen treated patients wherever samples were available for exploratory analyses.

The paper as a whole reports these results and caveats: Changes in the top peripheral T cell clonotypes picked up by TCRB sequencing did not appear to be linked to pseudoprogression. The authors stated that sample limitations prevented analyses of patient blood samples from being reproduced. Immune responses induced by the vaccine were seen in about 93% of patients across multiple MHC alleles. Selection of PBMC samples for TCRB deep sequencing was based on availability.

The TCR was taken from a man aged 25-45 years with glioma. Some clones in this sample may be carry-over from other donors' samples. This specimen was PBMCs, taken from a glioma patient whose treatment included an IDH1 peptide vaccine. This chain joins TRBV11-2 to TRBJ1-2; confidence is insufficient to name the D gene. The CDR3 in this case is CASSLDISGGYTF. In nucleotide form, the sequence is TGTGCCAGCAGCTTAGATATCTCGGGTGGCTACACCTTC. The CDR3, completed at both ends by the reference TRBV11-2 and TRBJ1-2 genes, gives the full variable domain EAGVAQSPRYKIIEKRQSVAFWCNPISGHATLYWYQQILGQGPKLLIQFQNNGVVDDSQLPKDRFSAERLKGVDSTLKIQPAKLEDSAVYLCASSLDISGGYTFGSGTRLTVV.